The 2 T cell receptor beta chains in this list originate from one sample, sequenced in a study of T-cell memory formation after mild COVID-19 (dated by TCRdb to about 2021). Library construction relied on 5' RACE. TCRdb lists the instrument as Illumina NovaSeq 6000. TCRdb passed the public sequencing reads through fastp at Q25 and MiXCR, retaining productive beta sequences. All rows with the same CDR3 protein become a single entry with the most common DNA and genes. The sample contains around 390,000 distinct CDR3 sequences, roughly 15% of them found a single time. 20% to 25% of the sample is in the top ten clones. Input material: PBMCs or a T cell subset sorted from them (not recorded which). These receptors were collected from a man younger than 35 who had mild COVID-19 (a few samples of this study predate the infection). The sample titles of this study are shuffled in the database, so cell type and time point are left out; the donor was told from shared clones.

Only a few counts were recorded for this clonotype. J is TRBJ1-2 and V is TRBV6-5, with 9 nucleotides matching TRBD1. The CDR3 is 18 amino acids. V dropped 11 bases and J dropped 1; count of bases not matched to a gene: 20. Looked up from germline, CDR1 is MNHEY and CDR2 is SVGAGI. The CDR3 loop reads CAVFGQGLTQGSNYGYTF. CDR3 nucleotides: TGTGCCGTTTTCGGACAGGGGCTAACTCAAGGCAGTAACTATGGCTACACCTTC.

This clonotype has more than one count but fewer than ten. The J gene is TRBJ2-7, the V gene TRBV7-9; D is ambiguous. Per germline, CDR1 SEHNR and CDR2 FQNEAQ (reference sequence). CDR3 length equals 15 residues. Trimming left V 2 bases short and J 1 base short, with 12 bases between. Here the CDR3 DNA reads TGTGCCAGCAGCTTAAACGTCTACAGATCCTACGAGCAGTACTTC. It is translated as CASSLNVYRSYEQYF.